The 27 T cell receptor beta chains listed next were all sequenced from one sample in a study of CD8+ T cells in alopecia areata. RNA was isolated and reverse transcribed to cDNA, the sequencing template. TCRdb's copy holds only in-frame clones and misses some; the assay was immunoSEQ multiplex PCR. This table holds 60,000 to 70,000 clones, approximately 43% found once. Here the sequenced sample was CD8+ T cells sorted from blood, taken at week 0. These receptors were obtained from a human donor with alopecia areata.

In this sample, this clone turned up once. The chain is built from TRBV27 and TRBJ2-4; D ambiguous. The germline V and J ends were trimmed by 2 bases and 6 bases, with 8 bases remaining between them. CDR3 length: 13 amino acids. Germline values: CDR1 MNHEY, CDR2 SMNVEV (reference sequence). The CDR3 spells CASSLSAGNIQYF. The DNA of the CDR3 is TGTGCCAGCAGTTTAAGTGCCGGAAACATTCAGTACTTC.

The chain has TRBV9 and TRBJ2-2; D is perhaps TRBD1 (6 bases). V was shortened by 3 bases and J by 6 bases, with 9 bases between the two germline ends. Germline CDR1 SGDLS, CDR2 YYNGEE. CDR3 length: 13 residues. CDR3 bases: TGTGCCAGCAGCGACAGGGCTGCCGGGGAGCTGTTTTTT. Translated: CASSDRAAGELFF.

The rearrangement uses TRBV27 and TRBJ2-2, with a weak D call TRBD1 (6 bases). This CDR3 has 15 amino acids. CDR1 is MNHEY, CDR2 SMNVEV, per germline (reference sequence). V gave up 0 bases and J gave up 3 bases, with 8 bases separating them. This chain's CDR3 is CASSLSDRHTGELFF. The DNA of the CDR3 is TGTGCCAGCAGTTTATCGGACAGACACACCGGGGAGCTGTTTTTT.

The V gene is TRBV6-5, the J gene TRBJ2-3, with 10 bases that match TRBD1. CDR1 MNHEY and CDR2 SVGAGI come from the germline V gene. The CDR3 contains 14 residues. Losses at the gene ends were 4 bases for V and 6 bases for J; bases not matched to a gene: 4. The CDR3 loop is CASSSGTGADTQYF. The CDR3 nucleotides are TGTGCCAGCAGTTCCGGGACAGGGGCCGATACGCAGTATTTT.

This clone was picked up a small number of times. This chain joins TRBV6-5 and TRBJ2-5, with TRBD2 matching 7 bases. V shed 0 bases, J shed 5 bases, and the junction held 3 bases outside the gene matches. This CDR3 has 14 residues. From germline, CDR1 is MNHEY and CDR2 SVGAGI. CDR3 loop: CASSYSAGVETQYF. The CDR3, as DNA: TGTGCCAGCAGTTACTCGGCGGGAGTTGAGACCCAGTACTTC.

The sample holds a few counts of this clone. The chain carries TRBV9 and TRBJ2-1; D gene uncertain. Trimming shortened V by 5 bases and J by 2 bases, and 8 bases separated the two germline ends. The germline CDR1 and CDR2 sequences are SGDLS and YYNGEE. This CDR3 contains 13 residues. CDR3 amino acids: CASSDVPYNEQFF. Here the CDR3 DNA reads TGTGCCAGCAGTGACGTCCCCTACAATGAGCAGTTCTTC.

V and J are TRBV9 and TRBJ2-3; 8 nucleotides match TRBD2. Germline values: CDR1 SGDLS, CDR2 YYNGEE. This CDR3 is built from 17 residues. Unmatched junction bases numbered 15, after V lost 5 bases and J lost 4 bases. The CDR3 is CASSGPYSGIGSDTQYF. The CDR3 coding sequence is TGTGCCAGCAGTGGTCCTTATAGCGGGATAGGCTCAGATACGCAGTATTTT.

This rearrangement joins TRBV7-9 to TRBJ2-1; 10 bases line up with TRBD1. The ends lost 5 bases at V and 4 bases at J; junction bases unmatched: 5. Germline V gene lookup returns CDR1 SEHNR and CDR2 FQNEAQ (reference sequence). The CDR3 spans 15 residues. The DNA of the CDR3 is TGTGCCAGCAGCGTTGGGACAGGGGAATACAATGAGCAGTTCTTC. Translation: CASSVGTGEYNEQFF.

This clone was observed a handful of times. The rearrangement joins TRBV4-3 to TRBJ2-2, with 9 bases identical to TRBD1. This CDR3 comprises 16 residues. The germline CDR1 and CDR2 sequences are LGHNA and YSLEER. V shed 6 bases, J shed 3 bases, and the junction held 8 bases outside the gene matches. The DNA of the CDR3 is TGCGCCAGCAGTCCTCGACAGGGGGGCGACACCGGGGAGCTGTTTTTT. Residues: CASSPRQGGDTGELFF.

CDR3 amino acids: CASSFFSVNYGYTF. As DNA, the CDR3 is TGTGCCAGCAGCTTTTTCTCCGTCAACTATGGCTACACCTTC. J is TRBJ1-2 and V is TRBV7-9, with no clear D. Trimming left V 3 bases short and J 2 bases short, with 10 bases between. This CDR3 is 14 amino acids long. The germline CDR1 and CDR2 sequences are SEHNR and FQNEAQ (reference sequence). The full variable domain, completed using reference TRBV7-9 and TRBJ1-2, is DTGVSQNPRHKITKRGQNVTFRCDPISEHNRLYWYRQTLGQGPEFLTYFQNEAQLEKSRLLSDRFSAERPKGSFSTLEIQRTEQGDSAMYLCASSFFSVNYGYTFGSGTRLTVV.

This clone has more than one count but fewer than ten. The genes are TRBV7-8 and TRBJ2-6; TRBD1 matches at 10 bases. The CDR3 length is 19 residues. Germline V CDR1 and CDR2: SGHVS, FQNEAQ. V gave up 5 bases and J gave up 0 bases; unmatched junction bases: 10. Here the CDR3 DNA reads TGTGCCAGCAGCATTAACCCGGACAGGGGGGGCTCTGGGGCCAACGTCCTGACTTTC. It yields the protein CASSINPDRGGSGANVLTF.

The chain has TRBV25-1 and TRBJ2-7; D possibly uses TRBD1 or TRBD2 (5 bases each). Trimming shortened V by 7 bases and J by 6 bases, and 13 bases separated the two germline ends. Germline CDR1 is MGHDK and CDR2 is SYGVNS. CDR3 size: 12 residues. The CDR3 sequence is CASTSRAGEQYF. Here the CDR3 DNA reads TGTGCCAGCACCAGCAGGGCGGGCGAGCAGTACTTC.

CDR3 sequence (DNA): TGTGCCAGCAGCCGCACCAGCCTTTACAATGAGCAGTTCTTC. This sequence encodes CASSRTSLYNEQFF. The rearrangement uses TRBV14 and TRBJ2-1; the D is unclear. Germline CDR1 is SGHDN and CDR2 is FVKESK. CDR3 size: 14 residues. V was pared by 4 bases and J by 4 bases, with 11 bases between.

The rearrangement links TRBV9 to TRBJ2-3; TRBD1 is a possible D gene (6 bases). There are 17 residues in the CDR3. From germline, CDR1 is SGDLS and CDR2 YYNGEE. Deletions cut 3 bases from V and 4 bases from J, with 21 bases between. CDR3 DNA sequence: TGTGCCAGCAGCGCTCCTCAGGGGTGGTCCGTCCCAGATACGCAGTATTTT. The encoded protein is CASSAPQGWSVPDTQYF.

The gene calls are TRBV18 and TRBJ2-7; D is undetermined. Germline V CDR1 and CDR2: KGHSH, LQKENI. V was clipped by 3 bases and J by 2 bases, with 8 bases between them. The CDR3 runs to 13 residues. The CDR3 is CASSPPEAYEQYF. Written as DNA, the CDR3 is TGTGCCAGCTCACCCCCCGAGGCCTACGAGCAGTACTTC.

The CDR3: CASSQAGLTEAFF. The CDR3 coding sequence is TGCGCCAGCAGCCAGGCAGGGCTCACTGAAGCTTTCTTT. The rearrangement uses TRBV4-3 and TRBJ1-1; a weak D match, TRBD1 (5 bases). Germline assignment: CDR1 LGHNA and CDR2 YSLEER. The V end lost 3 bases, the J end lost 4 bases, and 9 bases lay between the germline ends. This CDR3 has 13 residues.

The chain joins TRBV5-1 to TRBJ2-7; no clear D gene. Trimming removed 4 bases at V and 0 bases at J, with 11 bases between. CDR1 and CDR2 (germline): SGHRS, YFSETQ. The CDR3 is made up of 14 amino acids. The CDR3 region has the DNA TGCGCCAGCAGCGGGTGGAGAGGCTCCTACGAGCAGTACTTC. As protein: CASSGWRGSYEQYF.

The rearrangement joins TRBV7-9 to TRBJ2-1; D is unclear. Germline assignment: CDR1 SEHNR and CDR2 FQNEAQ (reference sequence). The CDR3 runs 14 residues. V shed 3 bases and J shed 2 bases, with 8 bases lying between them. CDR3 in amino acids: CASSFHNPYNEQFF. DNA of the CDR3: TGTGCCAGCAGCTTTCACAACCCCTACAATGAGCAGTTCTTC.

The chain employs TRBV9 and TRBJ1-5; no reliable D call. From germline, CDR1 is SGDLS and CDR2 YYNGEE. The V gene lost 4 bases and the J gene lost 4 bases, with 9 bases spanning the gap. The CDR3 contains 13 residues. The CDR3 DNA reads as TGTGCCAGCAGCACCTCAATAAATCAGCCCCAGCATTTT. Protein sequence: CASSTSINQPQHF.

This chain joins TRBV15 and TRBJ2-3; D is unclear. Trimming cost V 0 bases and J 4 bases, with 8 bases left between them. Germline V gene data show CDR1 as LNHNV and CDR2 as YYDKDF (reference sequence). CDR3 size: 14 residues. CDR3 coding DNA: TGTGCCACCAGCAGAGAAGGGCTAGCAGATACGCAGTATTTT. As protein: CATSREGLADTQYF.

In this sample, this clone turned up a few times. The V call is TRBV7-8, the J call TRBJ2-1; 11 bases align to TRBD1. Trimming took 5 bases from V and 7 from J; bases not matched to a gene: 10. The CDR3 covers 16 residues. Per germline, CDR1 SGHVS and CDR2 FQNEAQ. The CDR3 coding sequence is TGTGCCAGCAGCCCTCCGGGAGGACAGGGGGCGAATGAGCAGTTCTTC. Protein product: CASSPPGGQGANEQFF.

The chain employs TRBV6-1 and TRBJ2-2; D may correspond to TRBD1 or TRBD2 (6 bases each). Trimming shortened V by 7 bases and J by 4 bases, and 13 bases separated the two germline ends. Germline V lookup: CDR1 MNHNS, CDR2 SASEGT. The CDR3 is 14 residues long. The CDR3 loop is CASTYEGGTGELFF. The CDR3 nucleotides are TGTGCCAGCACCTATGAGGGGGGCACCGGGGAGCTGTTTTTT.

The chain uses TRBV29-1 and TRBJ2-2; D not resolved. The ends were cut back, 5 bases at V and 1 base at J, with 8 bases in the middle. The CDR3 length is 13 residues. Per germline, CDR1 SQVTM and CDR2 ANQGSEA. As DNA, the CDR3 is TGCAGCGTTCCTGACGGGAACACCGGGGAGCTGTTTTTT. Protein product: CSVPDGNTGELFF.

The rearrangement joins TRBV6-1 to TRBJ1-3; D remains ambiguous. CDR3 length: 14 amino acids. The V gene lost 4 bases and the J gene lost 3 bases, with 10 bases spanning the gap. Germline V lookup: CDR1 MNHNS, CDR2 SASEGT. For the CDR3, the DNA is TGTGCCAGCAGTGGCCCGTCGCATGGAAACACCATATATTTT. Its protein is CASSGPSHGNTIYF.

The chain uses TRBV7-9 and TRBJ2-7; 8 bases agree with TRBD2. CDR1 is SEHNR and CDR2 is FQNEAQ in the germline V gene (reference sequence). This CDR3 comprises 14 residues. The ends lost 5 bases at V and 5 bases at J; junction bases unmatched: 8. The CDR3 region is CASSPVAGTNEQYF. The CDR3 coding sequence is TGTGCCAGCAGCCCAGTAGCGGGAACGAACGAGCAGTACTTC.

A few counts support this clone. The chain carries TRBV19 and TRBJ1-1, with D perhaps TRBD1 (6 bases). The V gene's germline CDR1 is LNHDA and CDR2 SQIVND (reference sequence). The CDR3 loop spans 14 amino acids. The ends were cut back, 5 bases at V and 1 base at J, with 11 bases in the middle. This CDR3 is CASSPGGANTEAFF. CDR3 bases: TGTGCCAGTAGTCCCGGGGGGGCGAACACTGAAGCTTTCTTT.

This clone has a handful of counts. This probably arose from a read error, given a far larger clone one base away. This specimen includes other DNA sequences encoding the same CDR3. This chain joins TRBV11-2 and TRBJ2-7; 9 nucleotides match TRBD1. J gave up 2 bases and V 1 base, and 0 bases lay outside the gene matches. The CDR3 runs 14 residues. Germline V gives CDR1 SGHAT, CDR2 FQNNGV. The CDR3 loop is CASSLGTGAYEQYF. CDR3 DNA sequence: TGTGCCAGCAGCTTAGGGACAGGGGCCTACGAGCAGTACTTC.